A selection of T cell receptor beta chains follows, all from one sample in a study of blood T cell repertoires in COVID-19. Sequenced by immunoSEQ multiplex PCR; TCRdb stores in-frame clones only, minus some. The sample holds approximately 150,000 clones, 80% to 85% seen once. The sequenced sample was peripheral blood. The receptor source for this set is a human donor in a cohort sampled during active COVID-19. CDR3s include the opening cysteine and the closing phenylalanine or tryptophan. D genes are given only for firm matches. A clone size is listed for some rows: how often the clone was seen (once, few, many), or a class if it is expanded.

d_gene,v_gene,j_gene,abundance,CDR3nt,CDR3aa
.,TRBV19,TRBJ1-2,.,TGTGCCAGTAGTATAGGTGGCGGATACTATGGCTACACCTTC,CASSIGGGYYGYTF
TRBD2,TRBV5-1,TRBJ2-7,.,TGCGCCAGCAGCAGCGGGAGCCCGCGGGACGAGCAGTACTTC,CASSSGSPRDEQYF
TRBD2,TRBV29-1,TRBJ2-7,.,TGCAGCGTTGATTTCCGCCGCGGGAGCTCTTACGAGCAGTACTTC,CSVDFRRGSSYEQYF
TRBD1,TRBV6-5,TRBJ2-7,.,TGTGCCAGCAAGATGGGGGACAGGGGTGGGCTCGAGCAGTACTTC,CASKMGDRGGLEQYF
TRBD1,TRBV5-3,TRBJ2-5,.,TGTGCCAGGGAGCTACAGGGGGCGTTAGGAGAGACCCAGTACTTC,CARELQGALGETQYF
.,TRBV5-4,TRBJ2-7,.,TGTGCCAGCAGCGTGGACAGCCTCTCCTACGAGCAGTACTTC,CASSVDSLSYEQYF
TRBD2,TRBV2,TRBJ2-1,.,TGTGCCAGCAGTGAAAGGGGAGGGGAGCGGTTCTTC,CASSERGGERFF
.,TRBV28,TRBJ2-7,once,TGTGCCAGCAGTTTATGGTACAGGGACCCCTACGAGCAGTACTTC,CASSLWYRDPYEQYF
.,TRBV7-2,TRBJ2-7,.,TGTGCCAGCAGCCCCCGTCAGGCCTACGAGCAGTACTTC,CASSPRQAYEQYF
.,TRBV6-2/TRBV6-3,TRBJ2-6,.,TGTGCCAGCAGTTTCGGACTGCACTCTGGGGCCAACGTCCTGACTTTC,CASSFGLHSGANVLTF
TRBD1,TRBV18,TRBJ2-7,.,TGTGCCAGCTCACAGGGACAGGGGGCCTCCCAGTACTTC,CASSQGQGASQYF
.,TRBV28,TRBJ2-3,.,TGTGCCAGCAGTTACCTCAGGGCCGGTGCCGATACGCAGTATTTT,CASSYLRAGADTQYF
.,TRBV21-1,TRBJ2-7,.,TGTGCCAGCAGCAAGATGGGAGGGACCCCTCGCCACGAGCAGTACTTC,CASSKMGGTPRHEQYF
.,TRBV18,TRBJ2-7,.,TGTGCCAGCTCACAACGCAGGGACTACGAGCAGTACTTC,CASSQRRDYEQYF
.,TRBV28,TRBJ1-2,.,TGTGCCAGCAGCCTAGACAGTAGGTATGGCTACACCTTC,CASSLDSRYGYTF
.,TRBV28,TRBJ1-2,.,TGTGCCAGCAGTTCCGGACAGACCTATGGCTACACCTTC,CASSSGQTYGYTF
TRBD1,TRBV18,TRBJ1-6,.,TGTGCCAGCTCACCCCTACCGACAGGGCGAAATTCACCCCTCCACTTT,CASSPLPTGRNSPLHF
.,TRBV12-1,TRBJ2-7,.,TGTGCCAGCAGCCCCCTCTCTTCAGGGGCCAGCGAGCAGTACTTC,CASSPLSSGASEQYF
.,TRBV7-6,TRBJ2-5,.,TGTGCCAGCAGCTTAGGCGGTCGGCAGATACCCCAAGAGACCCAGTACTTC,CASSLGGRQIPQETQYF
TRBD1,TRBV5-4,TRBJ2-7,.,TGTGCCAGCAGCTTGGCAGGGGGAGTGCGCGAGCAGTACTTC,CASSLAGGVREQYF
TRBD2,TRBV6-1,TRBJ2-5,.,TGTGCCAGCAGCGAAAGGGGGACTAGCGTGGCCAAAGAGACCCAGTACTTC,CASSERGTSVAKETQYF
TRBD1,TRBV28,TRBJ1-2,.,TGTGCCAGCAGTTCGGGCAGGGGGTTTGGCTACACCTTC,CASSSGRGFGYTF
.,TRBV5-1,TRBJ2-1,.,TGCGCCAGCAGCTTAGCGGAGAGCTCCTACAATGAGCAGTTCTTC,CASSLAESSYNEQFF
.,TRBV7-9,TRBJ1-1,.,TGTGCCAGCAGCTTTGGCGTACAGGGCTCCTATGAAGCTTTCTTT,CASSFGVQGSYEAFF
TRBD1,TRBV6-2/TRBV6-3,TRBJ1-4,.,TGTGCCAGCAGTTACCGGGACAGTAGGGAAAAACTGTTTTTT,CASSYRDSREKLFF
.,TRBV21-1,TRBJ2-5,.,TGTGCCAACGGTGCTAGCGGCGGGCGGACGGGAGGTGGGTTAGGGGAGACCCAGTACTTC,CANGASGGRTGGGLGETQYF
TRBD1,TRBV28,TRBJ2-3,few,TGTGCCAGCAGTCCCTCCTGGGACAGGCGTTGGATGGATACGCAGTATTTT,CASSPSWDRRWMDTQYF
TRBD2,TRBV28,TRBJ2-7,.,TGTGCCAGCAGTCCGCGGACTAGAAGGTCCTACGAGCAGTACTTC,CASSPRTRRSYEQYF
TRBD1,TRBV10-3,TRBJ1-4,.,TGTGCCATCAGTGCGATCCCGGGGCAGGGGGATGAAAAACTGTTTTTT,CAISAIPGQGDEKLFF
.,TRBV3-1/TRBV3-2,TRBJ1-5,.,TGTGCCAGCAGCCAGACAGACAATGCAAATCAGCCCCAGCATTTT,CASSQTDNANQPQHF
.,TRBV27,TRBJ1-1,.,TGTGCCAGCATGTCTACAGGAACCTCGAACACTGAAGCTTTCTTT,CASMSTGTSNTEAFF
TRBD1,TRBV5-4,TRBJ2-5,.,TGTGCCAGCAGCCCTGGACAGGGCCAAGGGCAGTACTTC,CASSPGQGQGQYF
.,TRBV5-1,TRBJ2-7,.,TGCGCCAGCAGCTTAGGGACACCCTCCTACGAGCAGTACTTC,CASSLGTPSYEQYF
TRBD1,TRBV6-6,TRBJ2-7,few,TGTGCCAGCAGTTCTAAAGGGGGCCTCTCCTACGAGCAGTACTTC,CASSSKGGLSYEQYF
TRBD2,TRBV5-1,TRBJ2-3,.,TGCGCCAGCAGCCCGGAGCGGCCGGGGGGGCCACCAGATACGCAGTATTTT,CASSPERPGGPPDTQYF
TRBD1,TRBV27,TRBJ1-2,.,TGTGCCAGTACCAGACAGGGGGCCCGTAACTATGGCTACACCTTC,CASTRQGARNYGYTF
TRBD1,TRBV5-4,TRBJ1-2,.,TGTGCCAGCAGCTTCGGGACAGGGGGAGGCCGAGGCTACACCTTC,CASSFGTGGGRGYTF
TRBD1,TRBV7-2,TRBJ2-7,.,TGTGCCAGCAGCTCTCGACAGGGCTCCTACGAGCAGTACTTC,CASSSRQGSYEQYF
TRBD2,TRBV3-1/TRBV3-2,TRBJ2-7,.,TGTGCCAGCAGCGCCCGACTAGCGGGGGACAACGAGCAGTACTTC,CASSARLAGDNEQYF
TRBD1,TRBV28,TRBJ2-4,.,TGTGCCAGCAGGGGACCGGCCCGGGACAGGAAAAACATTCAGTACTTC,CASRGPARDRKNIQYF
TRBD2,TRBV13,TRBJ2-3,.,TGTGCCAGCAGCTCCTCTAGCGGGAGTCTTACAGATACGCAGTATTTT,CASSSSSGSLTDTQYF
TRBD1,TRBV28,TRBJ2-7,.,TGTGCCAGCAGTCAAACAGGACAGGGTGCCGAGCAGTACTTC,CASSQTGQGAEQYF
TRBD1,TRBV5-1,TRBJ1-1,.,TGCGCCAGCAGCTTGGACCTAACAGGGGGCGGGGGCACTGAAGCTTTCTTT,CASSLDLTGGGGTEAFF
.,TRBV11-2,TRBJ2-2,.,TGTGCCAGCAGCTTAACGACTCCTAACACCGGGGAGCTGTTTTTT,CASSLTTPNTGELFF
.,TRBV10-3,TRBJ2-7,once,TGTGCCATCAGTCCTGACACCCGGGGAGCGCAGTACTTC,CAISPDTRGAQYF
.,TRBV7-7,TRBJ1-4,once,TGTGCCAGCAGCACACCGGGACACGGCGCAACTAATGAAAAACTGTTTTTT,CASSTPGHGATNEKLFF
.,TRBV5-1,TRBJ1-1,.,TGCGCCAGCAGCTTGGGTCAGGGAATGACTGAAGCTTTCTTT,CASSLGQGMTEAFF
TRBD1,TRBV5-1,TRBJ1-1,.,TGCGCCAGCAGCTCCTTGACAGGGAGTAACACTGAAGCTTTCTTT,CASSSLTGSNTEAFF
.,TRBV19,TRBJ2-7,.,TGTGCCAGTAGTAACAGGCTCGGCGAGCAGTACTTC,CASSNRLGEQYF
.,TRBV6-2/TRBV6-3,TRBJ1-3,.,TGTGCCAGCAGTTACACGGGACTGAACTCTGGAAACACCATATATTTT,CASSYTGLNSGNTIYF
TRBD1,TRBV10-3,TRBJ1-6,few,TGTGCCATCAGTCGGACAGGGGATAATTCACCCCTCCACTTT,CAISRTGDNSPLHF
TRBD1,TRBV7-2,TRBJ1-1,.,TGTGCCAGCAGCCTTATGGGCCCAACAGGGGGGAACACTGAAGCTTTCTTT,CASSLMGPTGGNTEAFF